The 3 T cell receptor beta chains in this list originate from one sample, sequenced in a study of cytomegalovirus exposure and HLA in healthy donors. The PCR had 60 Vbeta and 13 Jbeta primers. Only in-frame clones appear in the TCRdb table, and some are missing; sequencing was by immunoSEQ multiplex PCR. The sample yields around 150,000 clones, around 85% seen once. Input material: PBMCs. These receptors came from a woman in her twenties or thirties in good health and CMV-seronegative.

V is TRBV4-3 and J is TRBJ1-2; D is uncertain. The germline V and J ends were trimmed by 4 bases and 8 bases, with 20 bases remaining between them. The germline V gene encodes CDR1 LGHNA and CDR2 YSLEER. This CDR3 spans 15 amino acids. CDR3 DNA sequence: TGCGCCAGCAGCCCTCAGGCCGATCCCTCAGGCGGCTACACCTTC. This translates into CASSPQADPSGGYTF.

The rearrangement uses TRBV18 and TRBJ2-1, with 10 bases that match TRBD1. The CDR3 is made up of 14 amino acids. Trimming at V came to 2 bases and at J to 7 bases, leaving 2 bases not matched to a gene. Per germline, CDR1 KGHSH and CDR2 LQKENI. CDR3 amino acids: CASSPGTGVNEQFF. CDR3 sequence (DNA): TGTGCCAGCTCACCAGGGACAGGGGTGAATGAGCAGTTCTTC.

The rearrangement links TRBV5-1 to TRBJ1-6; TRBD1 matches 9 bases. This CDR3 spans 15 amino acids. After removal of 4 bases from V and 7 bases from J, the junction contained 6 bases not matched to a gene. Germline CDR1 and CDR2: SGHRS and YFSETQ. CDR3 in amino acids: CASSPDRGENSPLHF. The CDR3 nucleotides are TGCGCCAGCAGCCCGGACAGGGGTGAGAATTCACCCCTCCACTTT. Combining the CDR3 with reference TRBV5-1 and TRBJ1-6 gives the whole variable domain KAGVTQTPRYLIKTRGQQVTLSCSPISGHRSVSWYQQTPGQGLQFLFEYFSETQRNKGNFPGRFSGRQFSNSRSEMNVSTLELGDSALYLCASSPDRGENSPLHFGNGTRLTVT.